The T cell receptor (beta chain) described here comes from a study of beta chain features in type 1 diabetes. The CDR3 is 12 amino acids. The V gene's germline CDR1 is SQVTM and CDR2 ANQGSEA. Expressed TCRB transcripts were sequenced, since all the RNA that had been isolated was reverse transcribed. Produced via immunoSEQ multiplex PCR; TCRdb's table is partial and in-frame only. Of around 430,000 clones in the sample, roughly 31% were seen once. This clone was recorded a few times. The junction shows a germline mismatch at one end, possibly a read error. This chain connects TRBV29-1 to TRBJ2-2; 7 bases map to TRBD1. This TCR came from a man between 18 and 35 years old in good health. The sequenced material came from naive CD4+ T cells from blood. Here the CDR3 DNA reads TGCAGCGTTGGACAGGGCACTGGGGGGCTGTTTTTT. Amino acid sequence: CSVGQGTGGLFF.